Listed here are 8 T cell receptor beta chains from one sample, sequenced in a study of cytomegalovirus exposure and HLA in healthy donors. The PCR used 60 Vbeta and 13 Jbeta primers. Only in-frame clones appear in the TCRdb table, and some are missing; sequencing was by immunoSEQ multiplex PCR. The table shows some 90,000 clones, with around 77% occurring only once. Source material: PBMCs. The receptors were gathered from a boy aged 10-17 years in good health and CMV-seronegative.

The V and J genes are TRBV4-2 and TRBJ1-2; D not certain. CDR3 length: 14 amino acids. The V and J ends lost 0 bases and 6 bases respectively, with 11 bases between them. Germline CDR1 reads LGHNA; CDR2 reads YNFKEQ. CDR3 region: CASSQEEGWDGYTF. Written as DNA, the CDR3 is TGTGCCAGCAGCCAAGAGGAGGGCTGGGATGGCTACACCTTC.

The V call is TRBV11-2, the J call TRBJ2-1, with D possibly TRBD2 on 5 matching bases. Per germline, CDR1 SGHAT and CDR2 FQNNGV. V lost 1 base, J lost 7 bases, and 8 bases lay in between. The CDR3 runs 13 residues. The CDR3 sequence is CASSLVWRNEQFF. The CDR3 DNA reads TGTGCCAGCAGCTTAGTGTGGAGGAATGAGCAGTTCTTC. Together with reference TRBV11-2 and TRBJ2-1, the CDR3 gives the full variable domain: EAGVAQSPRYKIIEKRQSVAFWCNPISGHATLYWYQQILGQGPKLLIQFQNNGVVDDSQLPKDRFSAERLKGVDSTLKIQPAKLEDSAVYLCASSLVWRNEQFFGPGTRLTVL.

The J gene is TRBJ1-4, the V gene TRBV25-1, with a weak D call TRBD1 (5 bases). V lost 3 bases and J 3 bases, leaving 8 bases between the germline ends. Per the germline V gene, CDR1 is MGHDK and CDR2 is SYGVNS. CDR3 size: 14 residues. CDR3 bases: TGTGCCAGCAGTGAGGGGGGGTCTAATGAAAAACTGTTTTTT. It is translated as CASSEGGSNEKLFF.

The rearrangement uses TRBV30 and TRBJ2-6; 10 bases fit TRBD1. The V segment lost 2 bases and the J segment 2 bases; nucleotides outside the gene matches: 6. CDR1 and CDR2 (germline): GTSNPN, SVGIG (reference sequence). This CDR3 region has 17 residues. The CDR3 loop reads CAWSLWTGGTGANVLTF. The CDR3 region has the DNA TGTGCCTGGAGTTTGTGGACAGGGGGAACTGGGGCCAACGTCCTGACTTTC.

Here the CDR3 reads CASGAGQSYEQYF. The DNA of the CDR3 is TGTGCCAGTGGGGCAGGACAGTCCTACGAGCAGTACTTC. The chain recombines TRBV19 with TRBJ2-7; possibly TRBD1 for D (6 bases). The V end was cut by 8 bases, the J end by 1 base, with 12 bases between. The CDR3 totals 13 residues. Germline values: CDR1 LNHDA, CDR2 SQIVND (reference sequence).

This chain uses TRBV30 with TRBJ2-7; 11 bases line up with TRBD2. Germline CDR1 GTSNPN, CDR2 SVGIG (reference sequence). The CDR3 has 18 residues. V dropped 5 bases and J dropped 0; count of bases not matched to a gene: 15. CDR3 protein: CAWGRLGLAGGSSYEQYF. CDR3 sequence (DNA): TGTGCCTGGGGGCGTCTTGGGCTAGCGGGGGGTAGCTCCTACGAGCAGTACTTC.

The chain carries TRBV4-1 and TRBJ2-7, with TRBD1 as a possible D gene (7 bases). The CDR3 consists of 16 residues. The germline V and J ends were trimmed by 4 bases and 1 base, with 17 bases remaining between them. Germline V gene lookup returns CDR1 MGHRA and CDR2 YSYEKL. The CDR3 nucleotides read TGCGCCAGCAGCCCTTTTACAGGGGACTCTTCCTACGAGCAGTACTTC. Its protein is CASSPFTGDSSYEQYF.

The chain is built from TRBV28 and TRBJ1-6; a weak D match, TRBD1 (5 bases). The germline V gene has CDR1 MDHEN and CDR2 SYDVKM. This CDR3 has 14 residues. V was trimmed by 7 bases and J by 3 bases, leaving 10 bases between them. The CDR3 loop reads CASTGHRYNSPLHF. The CDR3 nucleotides are TGTGCCAGCACCGGACACCGCTATAATTCACCCCTCCACTTT.